The 20 T cell receptor beta chains below all came from one sample that was sequenced in a study of cytomegalovirus exposure and HLA in healthy donors. It was with 60 Vbeta and 13 Jbeta primers that the PCR ran. Assay: immunoSEQ multiplex PCR; the TCRdb copy retains only in-frame clones and omits some. The repertoire has some 200,000 clones, approximately 80% of them found once; the top ten carry 2% to 2.5%. The sample taken for sequencing was PBMCs. These receptors were collected from a woman in her twenties or thirties in good health and CMV-seronegative.

This chain links TRBV5-6 with TRBJ1-1; perhaps TRBD1 as D (6 bases). The CDR3 runs 14 residues. V was shortened by 4 bases and J by 4 bases, with 14 bases between the two germline ends. Germline V gene data show CDR1 as SGHDT and CDR2 as YYEEEE. The CDR3 sequence is CASSLRRGSTEAFF. In nucleotides, the CDR3 is TGTGCCAGCAGCCTAAGAAGGGGGAGCACTGAAGCTTTCTTT.

The table lists this clone with a count of one. This sequence joins TRBV5-4 and TRBJ2-5; possibly TRBD1 for D (5 bases). Trimming pared 3 bases from V and 2 bases from J, leaving 14 bases between. The length of the CDR3 is 15 residues. Germline CDR1 and CDR2: SGHNT and YYREEE (reference sequence). CDR3: CASSSKTETQETQYF. CDR3 DNA: TGTGCCAGCAGCTCTAAGACAGAGACACAAGAGACCCAGTACTTC.

The rearrangement joins TRBV2 to TRBJ2-7, with 11 bases identical to TRBD1. The length of the CDR3 is 14 residues. Losses at the gene ends were 5 bases for V and 6 bases for J; bases not matched to a gene: 6. Per germline, CDR1 SNHLY and CDR2 FYNNEI. CDR3 bases: TGTGCCAGCAGTTTTAGGACAGGGGGCTCCGAGCAGTACTTC. This gives the protein CASSFRTGGSEQYF.

This clone has more than one count but fewer than ten. The chain recombines TRBV6-6 with TRBJ2-1; 9 bases are a match to TRBD1. The CDR3 runs to 16 residues. The J segment lost 6 bases and the V segment lost 0 bases, leaving 6 bases of the junction unmatched. Germline CDR1 reads MNHNY; CDR2 reads SVGAGI (reference sequence). CDR3 nucleotide sequence: TGTGCCAGCAGTTACTCCCCGGGACAGGGTTCCAATGAGCAGTTCTTC. Protein: CASSYSPGQGSNEQFF.

This sequence joins TRBV19 and TRBJ2-7; 8 nucleotides match TRBD1. The CDR3 has 14 residues. Germline V gene sequence: CDR1 LNHDA, CDR2 SQIVND (reference sequence). Germline trimming cut 5 bases from V and 2 bases from J; bases unmatched to any gene: 5. CDR3 sequence reads: CASSDPGQAYEQYF. The CDR3 DNA reads TGTGCCAGTAGTGACCCGGGACAGGCCTACGAGCAGTACTTC.

V is TRBV28 and J is TRBJ1-5, with D hard to call. The CDR3 length is 15 residues. In germline, CDR1 is MDHEN, CDR2 SYDVKM. The V gene lost 5 bases and the J gene lost 4 bases, with 15 bases spanning the gap. CDR3 coding DNA: TGTGCCAGCAGTCTACCTAGGAGGTTAAATCAGCCCCAGCATTTT. Residues: CASSLPRRLNQPQHF.

V and J are TRBV19 and TRBJ2-1; D might be TRBD1 (6 bases). V shed 10 bases and J shed 2 bases, with 9 bases lying between them. Germline CDR1 is LNHDA and CDR2 is SQIVND (reference sequence). The CDR3 length is 12 residues. CDR3 DNA: TGTGCCACCCGGACAGCCTACAATGAGCAGTTCTTC. Translating gives CATRTAYNEQFF.

The chain recombines TRBV9 with TRBJ2-2; TRBD2 aligns across 10 bases. V shed 3 bases, J shed 1 base, and the junction held 0 bases outside the gene matches. This CDR3 comprises 15 residues. The germline V gene has CDR1 SGDLS and CDR2 YYNGEE. The CDR3 protein is CASSASGGNTGELFF. Here the CDR3 DNA reads TGTGCCAGCAGCGCTAGCGGGGGGAACACCGGGGAGCTGTTTTTT.

In the case of this clone: Compared with germline, one end of the junction differs, possibly owing to a read error. V is TRBV5-6 and J is TRBJ2-7, with TRBD2 matching over 7 bases. This CDR3 is built from 14 residues. Germline CDR1 SGHDT, CDR2 YYEEEE. The CDR3 DNA sequence: TGTGCCAGCAGCTCCCAGGGAGGGCGGGCAGCTTATGGATTC. It encodes CASSSQGGRAAYGF.

The rearrangement joins TRBV29-1 to TRBJ2-7; 10 bases are shared with TRBD2. Germline CDR1 SQVTM, CDR2 ANQGSEA. The CDR3 runs 13 residues. J lost 1 base, V lost 4 bases, and 1 base had no gene match. The CDR3 reads CSVVSGRSYEQYF. For the CDR3, the DNA is TGCAGCGTTGTTAGCGGGAGGTCCTACGAGCAGTACTTC.

CDR3 nucleotide sequence: TGCGCCAGCAGCCAGGTCGCCGGGGGTAACTACGAGCAGTACTTC. It yields the protein CASSQVAGGNYEQYF. V usage is TRBV4-3 and J usage is TRBJ2-7; perhaps TRBD2 as D (6 bases). CDR3 size: 15 residues. Germline lookup yields CDR1 LGHNA and CDR2 YSLEER. V lost 3 bases and J 3 bases, leaving 15 bases between the germline ends.

J is TRBJ2-5 and V is TRBV5-8; D is undetermined. The CDR3 length is 15 residues. Germline loops: CDR1 SGHTS, CDR2 YDEGEE. V lost 1 base and J lost 2, with 12 bases in between. DNA for the CDR3: TGTGCCAGCAGCTTGTTACAGCTTGCACAAGAGACCCAGTACTTC. Its protein is CASSLLQLAQETQYF.

The chain carries TRBV6-5 and TRBJ1-1; D may be TRBD1 (5 bases). The germline V gene encodes CDR1 MNHEY and CDR2 SVGAGI. The CDR3 spans 13 residues. Trimming removed 5 bases at V and 4 bases at J, with 11 bases between. CDR3 DNA: TGTGCCAGCAGTGGCAGGGTTGGCACTGAAGCTTTCTTT. It encodes CASSGRVGTEAFF.

The chain links TRBV16 to TRBJ2-7; D gene uncertain. Deletions cut 1 base from V and 2 bases from J, with 3 bases between. The CDR3 consists of 12 residues. The V gene's germline CDR1 is KGHSY and CDR2 FQNENV. Here the CDR3 reads CASSQLAYEQYF. Written as DNA, the CDR3 is TGTGCCAGCAGCCAATTAGCCTACGAGCAGTACTTC.

In this sample, this clone turned up once. The gene calls are TRBV18 and TRBJ1-2; 10 nucleotides agree with TRBD1. The V segment lost 3 bases and the J segment 6 bases; nucleotides outside the gene matches: 4. The germline CDR1 and CDR2 sequences are KGHSH and LQKENI. The CDR3 runs 14 residues. The CDR3 here is CASSPGQGYHGYTF. The CDR3, as DNA: TGTGCCAGCTCACCGGGACAGGGGTATCATGGCTACACCTTC.

The V gene is TRBV29-1, the J gene TRBJ1-2; D possibly corresponds to TRBD1 (5 bases). In germline, CDR1 is SQVTM, CDR2 ANQGSEA. Between the trimmed V and J ends, which lost 7 bases and 3 bases, there was a span of 6 bases. The CDR3 consists of 10 residues. The CDR3 DNA reads as TGCAGCGGGGGGGACTATGGCTACACCTTC. It is translated as CSGGDYGYTF.

This chain joins TRBV4-3 and TRBJ1-6; D is possibly TRBD1 (5 bases). Germline CDR1 reads LGHNA; CDR2 reads YSLEER. Trimming took off 3 bases at V and 11 bases at J, with 17 bases between the two ends. This CDR3 comprises 15 residues. This CDR3 reads CASSHGQGPKTPLHF. CDR3 coding DNA: TGCGCCAGCAGCCATGGCCAGGGTCCTAAGACACCCCTCCACTTT.

The chain carries TRBV7-8 and TRBJ2-7; tentatively, D is TRBD2 (6 bases). The V end lost 5 bases, the J end lost 3 bases, and 14 bases lay between the germline ends. In germline, CDR1 is SGHVS, CDR2 FQNEAQ. The CDR3 consists of 14 residues. This CDR3 is CASSQTSSHYEQYF. CDR3 in DNA: TGTGCCAGCAGCCAGACTAGTTCCCACTACGAGCAGTACTTC.

This clone was observed a handful of times. The chain is built from TRBV5-6 and TRBJ2-5, with 8 bases that match TRBD1. The V segment lost 1 base and the J segment 1 base; nucleotides outside the gene matches: 6. Germline CDR1 reads SGHDT; CDR2 reads YYEEEE. This CDR3 has 16 amino acids. The DNA of the CDR3 is TGTGCCAGCAGCTTGCGCGGACAGGGCCTCCAAGAGACCCAGTACTTC. This codes for CASSLRGQGLQETQYF.

V is TRBV6-5 and J is TRBJ2-2; possibly TRBD2 for D (5 bases). Deletions cut 6 bases from V and 4 bases from J, with 15 bases between. Germline CDR1 is MNHEY and CDR2 is SVGAGI. CDR3 size: 15 residues. The CDR3 here is CASSLELGATGELFF. CDR3 nucleotide sequence: TGTGCCAGCAGCCTAGAACTAGGTGCCACCGGGGAGCTGTTTTTT.